This T cell receptor beta chain came from a study of regulatory T cells in long-lasting Graves disease. Through Arm-PCR of CDR3 regions and iRepertoire HTBI primers, TCR beta libraries were built. TCRdb reprocessed the multiplex PCR reads via MiXCR and lists one record per CDR3 protein. This sample has more than 650,000 distinct CDR3 sequences; about 30% occur once, and the top ten carry under 55%. This clonotype was observed a few times. V gave up 4 bases and J gave up 6 bases, with 9 bases separating them. CDR3 length: 13 residues. Germline lookup yields CDR1 KGHSH and CDR2 LQKENI. The time point here: persistent/refractory GD, antithyroid drugs over 5 years with positive TRAb. Construction of the TCR library relied on RNA isolated from PBMCs.

The clonotype originates from a female donor with Graves disease. This sample comprised peripheral blood mononuclear cells (PBMCs), obtained when the disease was refractory, from a patient treated with antithyroid drugs. The chain is built from TRBV18 and TRBJ1-4; D is possibly TRBD1 (6 bases). Written as DNA, the CDR3 is TGTGCCAGCTCACACAGGGAGTATGAAAAACTGTTTTTT. Its protein is CASSHREYEKLFF. The variable domain in full, with the rest retrieved from reference TRBV18 and TRBJ1-4, is NAGVMQNPRHLVRRRGQEARLRCSPMKGHSHVYWYRQLPEEGLKFMVYLQKENIIDESGMPKERFSAEFPKEGPSILRIQQVVRGDSAAYFCASSHREYEKLFFGSGTQLSVL.